The 19 T cell receptor beta chains reported below all come from one sample, sequenced in a study of blood T cell repertoires in COVID-19. Sequencing used immunoSEQ multiplex PCR; TCRdb keeps in-frame clones, though not all of them. Counted here are 190,000 or so clones, around 80% occurring once; the ten biggest clones make up less than 3%. Sequenced input: peripheral blood. Every receptor here comes from a man aged 50-60 years with active or convalescent COVID-19.

The chain joins TRBV10-2 to TRBJ1-6; the match to TRBD1 covers 8 bases. Looked up from germline, CDR1 is WSHSY and CDR2 is SAAADI. J was trimmed by 9 bases and V by 3 bases; bases with no gene match: 7. The CDR3 is made up of 15 amino acids. In nucleotides, the CDR3 is TGCGCCAGCAGTGATTGGACAGGGTATCCTTCACCCCTCCACTTT. This translates into CASSDWTGYPSPLHF.

The chain joins TRBV7-8 to TRBJ1-3; 7 bases are shared with TRBD1. The CDR3 is 16 residues long. The germline gives CDR1 SGHVS, CDR2 FQNEAQ. The V segment lost 1 base and the J segment 0 bases; nucleotides outside the gene matches: 3. For the CDR3, the DNA is TGTGCCAGCAGCTTAGAAACAGGGGTCTCTGGAAACACCATATATTTT. Translated, it gives CASSLETGVSGNTIYF. The full variable domain, its missing parts supplied by reference TRBV7-8 and TRBJ1-3, is GAGVSQSPRYKVAKRGQDVALRCDPISGHVSLFWYQQALGQGPEFLTYFQNEAQLDKSGLPSDRFFAERPEGSVSTLKIQRTQQEDSAVYLCASSLETGVSGNTIYFGEGSWLTVV.

V usage is TRBV7-2 and J usage is TRBJ1-4; TRBD1 agrees at 7 bases. The germline gives CDR1 SGHTA, CDR2 FQGNSA. J was trimmed by 6 bases and V by 3 bases; bases with no gene match: 4. The CDR3 is made up of 14 amino acids. Here the CDR3 DNA reads TGTGCCAGCAGCTTCGAGACAGGGTATGAAAAACTGTTTTTT. Its protein product is CASSFETGYEKLFF.

The V call is TRBV3-1 (or the pseudogene TRBV3-2), the J call TRBJ1-5; no definite D call. Trimming took 3 bases from V and 0 from J, leaving 6 bases between them. The CDR3 runs to 14 residues. The germline V gene has CDR1 LGHDT and CDR2 YNNKEL (reference sequence). The CDR3 region is CASSQSHSNQPQHF. Written as DNA, the CDR3 is TGTGCCAGCAGCCAGAGCCATAGCAATCAGCCCCAGCATTTT.

V is TRBV7-2 and J is TRBJ2-6; D remains unclear. This CDR3 comprises 15 residues. Germline lookup yields CDR1 SGHTA and CDR2 FQGNSA. The V end lost 4 bases, the J end lost 1 base, and 8 bases lay between the germline ends. CDR3 DNA: TGTGCCAGCAGCTCGACAAGGTCTGGGGCCAACGTCCTGACTTTC. Amino acids: CASSSTRSGANVLTF. Looking up the rest from reference TRBV7-2 and TRBJ2-6 gives the full variable domain: GAGVSQSPSNKVTEKGKDVELRCDPISGHTALYWYRQSLGQGLEFLIYFQGNSAPDKSGLPSDRFSAERTGGSVSTLTIQRTQQEDSAVYLCASSSTRSGANVLTFGAGSRLTVL.

This chain connects TRBV7-2 to TRBJ2-2; a weak D match, TRBD2 (7 bases). Trimming cost V 0 bases and J 6 bases, with 20 bases left between them. Germline CDR1 SGHTA, CDR2 FQGNSA. The CDR3 is 18 amino acids. In DNA, the CDR3 is TGTGCCAGCAGCTTAGCTAGGGTCTCGGGGGGCGCGTCCGGGGAGCTGTTTTTT. Protein product: CASSLARVSGGASGELFF.

This chain connects TRBV4-2 to TRBJ1-5; D is perhaps TRBD1 (6 bases). The CDR3 sequence is 18 residues long. Germline loops: CDR1 LGHNA, CDR2 YNFKEQ. Trimming shortened V by 0 bases and J by 1 base, and 16 bases separated the two germline ends. The CDR3 spells CASSQDRGGGVSNQPQHF. Written as DNA, the CDR3 is TGTGCCAGCAGCCAAGATCGAGGGGGAGGGGTGAGCAATCAGCCCCAGCATTTT.

The chain employs TRBV18 and TRBJ1-5; D remains ambiguous. V shed 3 bases and J shed 5 bases, with 20 bases lying between them. The CDR3 extends over 17 amino acids. Germline V gene sequence: CDR1 KGHSH, CDR2 LQKENI. CDR3 protein: CASSPPQAGYGHQPQHF. In DNA form, the CDR3 reads TGTGCCAGCTCACCCCCCCAGGCAGGCTATGGGCATCAGCCCCAGCATTTT. Complete variable domain (other parts from reference TRBV18 and TRBJ1-5): NAGVMQNPRHLVRRRGQEARLRCSPMKGHSHVYWYRQLPEEGLKFMVYLQKENIIDESGMPKERFSAEFPKEGPSILRIQQVVRGDSAAYFCASSPPQAGYGHQPQHFGDGTRLSIL.

The chain couples TRBV28 to TRBJ2-7, with 7 bases that match TRBD2. Germline lookup yields CDR1 MDHEN and CDR2 SYDVKM. The CDR3 has 15 amino acids. Trimming at V came to 4 bases and at J to 3 bases, leaving 9 bases not matched to a gene. The CDR3 DNA is TGTGCCAGCAGTTCGACTAGCAGGATGAGCTACGAGCAGTACTTC. The encoded protein is CASSSTSRMSYEQYF.

The chain has TRBV28 and TRBJ1-5; D gene unclear. CDR3 length: 14 amino acids. The germline CDR1 and CDR2 sequences are MDHEN and SYDVKM. V lost 3 bases and J 4 bases, leaving 10 bases between the germline ends. This CDR3 is CASSFRSRNQPQHF. CDR3 DNA sequence: TGTGCCAGCAGTTTTAGGAGTAGAAATCAGCCCCAGCATTTT.

The V gene is TRBV4-1, the J gene TRBJ2-7; 7 bases line up with TRBD2. V dropped 2 bases and J dropped 7; count of bases not matched to a gene: 17. This CDR3 region has 17 residues. Germline V CDR1 and CDR2: MGHRA, YSYEKL. The CDR3, as DNA: TGCGCCAGCAGCCAACCGGGAAGGCGGGAGAGGGGAAGGGAGCAGTACTTC. Translating it yields CASSQPGRRERGREQYF.

This chain uses TRBV9 with TRBJ2-5; 9 bases are shared with TRBD2. The CDR3 runs 16 residues. J lost 4 bases, V lost 0 bases, and 7 bases had no gene match. Germline CDR1 reads SGDLS; CDR2 reads YYNGEE. The CDR3 DNA follows: TGTGCCAGCAGCGTAGATGGCGGGGGGGCAGGAGAGACCCAGTACTTC. It yields the protein CASSVDGGGAGETQYF.

The V gene is TRBV19, the J gene TRBJ2-1; 9 bases fit TRBD1. J was trimmed by 8 bases and V by 5 bases; bases with no gene match: 7. CDR1 LNHDA and CDR2 SQIVND come from the germline V gene (reference sequence). The CDR3 has 14 amino acids. This CDR3 is CASSRDRANDEQFF. CDR3 bases: TGTGCCAGTAGTCGGGACAGGGCCAACGATGAGCAGTTCTTC.

In DNA, the CDR3 is TGTGCCAGCAGCGGTGCTGGGGGGTACTATGGCTACACCTTC. Translated, it gives CASSGAGGYYGYTF. V is TRBV9 and J is TRBJ1-2, with D possibly being TRBD1 (5 bases). Germline CDR1 reads SGDLS; CDR2 reads YYNGEE. The CDR3 is 14 amino acids. Trimming removed 3 bases at V and 3 bases at J, with 12 bases between.

V usage is TRBV5-4 and J usage is TRBJ1-4, with D perhaps matching TRBD1 (5 bases). CDR1 SGHNT and CDR2 YYREEE come from the germline V gene (reference sequence). V dropped 0 bases and J dropped 7 bases, with 13 bases sitting between them. This CDR3 spans 15 amino acids. CDR3 region: CASSLDGGVGEKLFF. The CDR3 region has the DNA TGTGCCAGCAGCTTGGACGGGGGAGTGGGTGAAAAACTGTTTTTT.

The chain employs TRBV28 and TRBJ2-3; TRBD2 is a possible D gene (6 bases). The germline CDR1 and CDR2 sequences are MDHEN and SYDVKM. The CDR3 runs to 16 residues. Between the trimmed V and J ends, which lost 5 bases and 2 bases, there was a span of 17 bases. CDR3 sequence reads: CASSPAGLSNTDTQYF. The CDR3 nucleotides read TGTGCCAGCAGTCCCGCGGGACTTTCAAACACAGATACGCAGTATTTT. Together with reference TRBV28 and TRBJ2-3, the CDR3 gives the full variable domain: DVKVTQSSRYLVKRTGEKVFLECVQDMDHENMFWYRQDPGLGLRLIYFSYDVKMKEKGDIPEGYSVSREKKERFSLILESASTNQTSMYLCASSPAGLSNTDTQYFGPGTRLTVL.

As concerns this clone: Other DNA sequences within the sample encode an identical CDR3. The chain links TRBV7-2 to TRBJ1-5; weak D call: TRBD1 (5 bases). The CDR3 spans 15 residues. Germline lookup yields CDR1 SGHTA and CDR2 FQGNSA. The V gene lost 0 bases and the J gene lost 4 bases, with 10 bases spanning the gap. CDR3 bases: TGTGCCAGCAGCTTAGCGCTGGGGGGAAATCAGCCCCAGCATTTT. Its translation: CASSLALGGNQPQHF.

The rearrangement joins TRBV7-9 to TRBJ1-4; 10 positions agree with TRBD1. CDR1 is SEHNR, CDR2 FQNEAQ, per germline (reference sequence). This CDR3 spans 15 amino acids. J gave up 8 bases and V 4 bases, and 7 bases lay outside the gene matches. CDR3 in amino acids: CASSYTGQGTEKLFF. The DNA of the CDR3 is TGTGCCAGCAGCTATACGGGACAGGGGACGGAAAAACTGTTTTTT.

The chain links TRBV12-3 or TRBV12-4 to TRBJ1-1; unclear D gene. The length of the CDR3 is 11 residues. The V end was cut by 7 bases, the J end by 5 bases, with 8 bases between. The CDR3 region is CASTLFTEAFF. The CDR3 nucleotides are TGTGCCAGCACCCTGTTTACTGAAGCTTTCTTT.